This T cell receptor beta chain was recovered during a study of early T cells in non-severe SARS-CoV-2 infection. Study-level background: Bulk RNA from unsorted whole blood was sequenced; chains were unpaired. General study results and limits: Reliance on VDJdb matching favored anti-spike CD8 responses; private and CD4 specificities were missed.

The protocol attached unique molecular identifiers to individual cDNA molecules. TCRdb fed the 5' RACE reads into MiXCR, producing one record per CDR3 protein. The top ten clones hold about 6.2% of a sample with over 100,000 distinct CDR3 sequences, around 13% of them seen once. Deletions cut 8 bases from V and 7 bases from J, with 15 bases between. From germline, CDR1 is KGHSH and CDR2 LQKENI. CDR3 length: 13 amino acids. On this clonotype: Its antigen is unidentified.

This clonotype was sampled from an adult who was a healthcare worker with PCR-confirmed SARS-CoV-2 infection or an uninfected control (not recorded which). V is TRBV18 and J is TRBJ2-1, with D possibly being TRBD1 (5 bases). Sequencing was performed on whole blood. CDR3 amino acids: CASAQLGANEQFF. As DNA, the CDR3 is TGTGCCAGCGCCCAGTTAGGGGCAAATGAGCAGTTCTTC.